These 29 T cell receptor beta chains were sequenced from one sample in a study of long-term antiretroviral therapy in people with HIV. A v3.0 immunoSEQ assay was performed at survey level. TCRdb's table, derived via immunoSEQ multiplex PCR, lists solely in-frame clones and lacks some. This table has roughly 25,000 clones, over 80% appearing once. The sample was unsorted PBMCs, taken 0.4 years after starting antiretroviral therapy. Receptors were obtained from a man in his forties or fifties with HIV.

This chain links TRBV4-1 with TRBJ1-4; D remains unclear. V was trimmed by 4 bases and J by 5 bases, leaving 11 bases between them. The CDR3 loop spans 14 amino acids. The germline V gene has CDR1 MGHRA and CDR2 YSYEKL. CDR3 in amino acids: CASSRENRNEKLFF. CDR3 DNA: TGCGCCAGCAGCCGGGAAAACCGCAATGAAAAACTGTTTTTT.

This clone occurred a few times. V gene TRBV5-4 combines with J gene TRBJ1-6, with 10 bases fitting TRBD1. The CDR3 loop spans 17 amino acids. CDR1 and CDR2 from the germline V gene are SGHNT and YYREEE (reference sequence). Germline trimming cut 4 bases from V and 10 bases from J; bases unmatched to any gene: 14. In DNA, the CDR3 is TGTGCCAGCAGCCCCAACCCGACAGGGGGCCTAGGGTCACCCCTCCACTTT. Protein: CASSPNPTGGLGSPLHF.

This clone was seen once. The CDR3 coding sequence is TGTGCCAGCAGCCTTGGTATGGGTGCTTCCTACAATGAGCAGTTCTTC. Translation gives CASSLGMGASYNEQFF. The chain combines TRBV7-9 with TRBJ2-1, with D uncertain. The ends were cut back, 5 bases at V and 1 base at J, with 15 bases in the middle. Germline loops: CDR1 SEHNR, CDR2 FQNEAQ (reference sequence). The CDR3 totals 16 residues.

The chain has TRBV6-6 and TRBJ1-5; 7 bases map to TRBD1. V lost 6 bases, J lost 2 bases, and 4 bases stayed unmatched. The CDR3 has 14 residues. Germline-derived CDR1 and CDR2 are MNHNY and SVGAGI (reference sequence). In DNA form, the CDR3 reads TGTGCCAGCAGCTGGACAGGAGGCAATCAGCCCCAGCATTTT. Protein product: CASSWTGGNQPQHF.

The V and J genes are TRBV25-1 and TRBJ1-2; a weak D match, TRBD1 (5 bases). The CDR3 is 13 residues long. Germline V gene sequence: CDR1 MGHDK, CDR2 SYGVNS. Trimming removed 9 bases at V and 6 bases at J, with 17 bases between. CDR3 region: CAREGRPLDGYTF. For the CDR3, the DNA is TGTGCCAGAGAGGGACGTCCACTGGATGGCTACACCTTC.

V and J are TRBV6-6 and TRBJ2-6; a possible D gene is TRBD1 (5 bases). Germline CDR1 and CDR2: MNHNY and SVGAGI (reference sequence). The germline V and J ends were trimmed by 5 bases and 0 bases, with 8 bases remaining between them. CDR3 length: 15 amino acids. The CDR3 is CASSPRGSGANVLTF. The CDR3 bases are TGTGCCAGCAGTCCAAGGGGCTCTGGGGCCAACGTCCTGACTTTC.

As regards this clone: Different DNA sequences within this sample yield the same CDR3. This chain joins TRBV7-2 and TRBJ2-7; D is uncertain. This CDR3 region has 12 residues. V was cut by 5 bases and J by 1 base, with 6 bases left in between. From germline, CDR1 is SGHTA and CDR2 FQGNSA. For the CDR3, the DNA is TGTGCCAGCAGCCTAAATTCCTACGAGCAGTACTTC. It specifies CASSLNSYEQYF. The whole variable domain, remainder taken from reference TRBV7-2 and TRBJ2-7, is GAGVSQSPSNKVTEKGKDVELRCDPISGHTALYWYRQSLGQGLEFLIYFQGNSAPDKSGLPSDRFSAERTGGSVSTLTIQRTQQEDSAVYLCASSLNSYEQYFGPGTRLTVT.

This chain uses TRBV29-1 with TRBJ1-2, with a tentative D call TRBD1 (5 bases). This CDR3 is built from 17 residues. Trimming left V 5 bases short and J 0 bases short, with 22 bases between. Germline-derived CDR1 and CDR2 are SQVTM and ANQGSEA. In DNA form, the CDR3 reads TGCAGCGTTAGAATCAGGGTGGGTCCAAGCTCTAACTATGGCTACACCTTC. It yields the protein CSVRIRVGPSSNYGYTF. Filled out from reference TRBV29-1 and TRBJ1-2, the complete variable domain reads SAVISQKPSRDICQRGTSLTIQCQVDSQVTMMFWYRQQPGQSLTLIATANQGSEATYESGFVIDKFPISRPNLTFSTLTVSNMSPEDSSIYLCSVRIRVGPSSNYGYTFGSGTRLTVV.

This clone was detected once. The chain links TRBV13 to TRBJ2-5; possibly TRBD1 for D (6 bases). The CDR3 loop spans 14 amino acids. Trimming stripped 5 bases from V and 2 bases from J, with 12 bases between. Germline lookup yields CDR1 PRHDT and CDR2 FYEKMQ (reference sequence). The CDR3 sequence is CASSRYRVQETQYF. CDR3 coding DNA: TGTGCCAGCAGCCGATACAGGGTACAAGAGACCCAGTACTTC.

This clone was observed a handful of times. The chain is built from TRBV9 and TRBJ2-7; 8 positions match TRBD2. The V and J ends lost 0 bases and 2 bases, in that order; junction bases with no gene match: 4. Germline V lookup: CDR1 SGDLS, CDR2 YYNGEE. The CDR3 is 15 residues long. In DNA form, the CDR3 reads TGTGCCAGCAGCGTAGAGGACGGGGGGGCCTACGAGCAGTACTTC. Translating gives CASSVEDGGAYEQYF.

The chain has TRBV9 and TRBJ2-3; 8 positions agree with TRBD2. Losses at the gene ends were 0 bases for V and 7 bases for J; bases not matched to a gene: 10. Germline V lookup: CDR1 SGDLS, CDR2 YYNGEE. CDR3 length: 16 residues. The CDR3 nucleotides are TGTGCCAGCAGCGTAGGAGCGGGGGAGGTCAAAAATACGCAGTATTTT. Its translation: CASSVGAGEVKNTQYF.

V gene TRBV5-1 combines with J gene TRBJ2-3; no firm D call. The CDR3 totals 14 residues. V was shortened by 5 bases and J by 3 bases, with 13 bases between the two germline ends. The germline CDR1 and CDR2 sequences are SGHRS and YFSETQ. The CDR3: CASRGSDPTDTQYF. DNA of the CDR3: TGCGCCAGCAGGGGTAGTGATCCGACAGATACGCAGTATTTT.

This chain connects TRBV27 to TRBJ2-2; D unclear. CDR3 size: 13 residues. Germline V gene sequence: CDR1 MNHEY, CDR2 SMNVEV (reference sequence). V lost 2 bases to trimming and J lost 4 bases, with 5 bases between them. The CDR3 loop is CASSLMGTGELFF. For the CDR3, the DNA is TGTGCCAGCAGTTTAATGGGCACCGGGGAGCTGTTTTTT.

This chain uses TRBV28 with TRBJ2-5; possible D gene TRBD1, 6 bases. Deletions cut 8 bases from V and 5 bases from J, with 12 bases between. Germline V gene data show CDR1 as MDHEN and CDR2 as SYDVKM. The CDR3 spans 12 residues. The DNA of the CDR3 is TGTGCCAGCGGCCTAAGGGGGGAGACCCAGTACTTC. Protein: CASGLRGETQYF.

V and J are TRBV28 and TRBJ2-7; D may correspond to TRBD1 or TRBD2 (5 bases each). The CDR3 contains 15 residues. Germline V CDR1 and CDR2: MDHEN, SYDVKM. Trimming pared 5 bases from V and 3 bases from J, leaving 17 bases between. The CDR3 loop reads CASSPPGERGYEQYF. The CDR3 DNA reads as TGTGCCAGCAGTCCACCTGGGGAGAGGGGCTACGAGCAGTACTTC.

CDR3 nucleotides: TGTGCCAGCAGCGCGCCGGGACAGGGAGTAGGCCGTGAAAAACTGTTTTTT. Translation: CASSAPGQGVGREKLFF. V is TRBV11-2 and J is TRBJ1-4; TRBD1 agrees at 9 bases. Germline CDR1 SGHAT, CDR2 FQNNGV. V dropped 5 bases and J dropped 7; count of bases not matched to a gene: 14. The CDR3 consists of 17 residues.

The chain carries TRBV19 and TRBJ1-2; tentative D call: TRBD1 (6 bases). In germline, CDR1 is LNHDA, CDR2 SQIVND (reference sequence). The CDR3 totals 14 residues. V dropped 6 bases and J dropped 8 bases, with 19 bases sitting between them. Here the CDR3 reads CASRGLTTGGGYTF. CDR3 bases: TGTGCCAGTAGGGGCCTCACGACCGGGGGCGGCTACACCTTC.

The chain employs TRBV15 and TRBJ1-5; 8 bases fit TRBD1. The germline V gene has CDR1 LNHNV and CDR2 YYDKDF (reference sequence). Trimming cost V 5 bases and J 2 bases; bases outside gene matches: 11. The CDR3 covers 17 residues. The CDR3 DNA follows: TGTGCCACCAGCCCGCAAAGGACAGGGTTTGGCAATCAGCCCCAGCATTTT. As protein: CATSPQRTGFGNQPQHF.

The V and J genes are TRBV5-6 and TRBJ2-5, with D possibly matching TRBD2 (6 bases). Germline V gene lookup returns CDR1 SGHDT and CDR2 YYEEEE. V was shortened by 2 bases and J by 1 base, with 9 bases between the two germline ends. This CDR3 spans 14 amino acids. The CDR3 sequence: CASSLRGTQETQYF. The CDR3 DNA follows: TGTGCCAGCAGCTTACGGGGGACCCAAGAGACCCAGTACTTC. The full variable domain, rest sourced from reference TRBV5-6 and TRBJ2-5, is DAGVTQSPTHLIKTRGQQVTLRCSPKSGHDTVSWYQQALGQGPQFIFQYYEEEERQRGNFPDRFSGHQFPNYSSELNVNALLLGDSALYLCASSLRGTQETQYFGPGTRLLVL.

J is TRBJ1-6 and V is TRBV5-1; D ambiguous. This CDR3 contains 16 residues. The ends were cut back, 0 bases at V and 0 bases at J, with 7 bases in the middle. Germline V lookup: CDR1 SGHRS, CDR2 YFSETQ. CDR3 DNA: TGCGCCAGCAGCTTGGGGTCGAGCTCCTATAATTCACCCCTCCACTTT. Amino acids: CASSLGSSSYNSPLHF.

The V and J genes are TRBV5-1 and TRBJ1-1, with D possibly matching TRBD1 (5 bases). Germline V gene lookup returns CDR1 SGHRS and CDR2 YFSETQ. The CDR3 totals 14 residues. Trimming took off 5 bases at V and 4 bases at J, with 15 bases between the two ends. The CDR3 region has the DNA TGCGCCAGCAGAACCGGGGGTCCGGGCACTGAAGCTTTCTTT. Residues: CASRTGGPGTEAFF. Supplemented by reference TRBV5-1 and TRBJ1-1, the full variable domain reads KAGVTQTPRYLIKTRGQQVTLSCSPISGHRSVSWYQQTPGQGLQFLFEYFSETQRNKGNFPGRFSGRQFSNSRSEMNVSTLELGDSALYLCASRTGGPGTEAFFGQGTRLTVV.

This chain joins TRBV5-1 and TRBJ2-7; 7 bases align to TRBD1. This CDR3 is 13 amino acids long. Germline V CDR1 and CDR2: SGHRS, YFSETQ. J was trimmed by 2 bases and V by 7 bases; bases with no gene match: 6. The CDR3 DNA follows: TGCGCCAGCCGTGACAGGGCAGCCTACGAGCAGTACTTC. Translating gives CASRDRAAYEQYF.

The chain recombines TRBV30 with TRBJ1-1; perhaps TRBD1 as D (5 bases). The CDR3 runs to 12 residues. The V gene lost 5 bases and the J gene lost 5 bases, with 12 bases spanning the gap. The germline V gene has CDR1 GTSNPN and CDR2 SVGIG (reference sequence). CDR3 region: CAWDSVPTEAFF. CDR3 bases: TGTGCCTGGGACAGCGTCCCAACTGAAGCTTTCTTT.

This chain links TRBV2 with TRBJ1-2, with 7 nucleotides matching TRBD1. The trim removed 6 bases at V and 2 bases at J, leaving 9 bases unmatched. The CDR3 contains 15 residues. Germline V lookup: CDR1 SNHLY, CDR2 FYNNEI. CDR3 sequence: CASSAGQFINYGYTF. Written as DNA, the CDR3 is TGTGCCAGCAGCGCGGGACAGTTCATCAACTATGGCTACACCTTC.

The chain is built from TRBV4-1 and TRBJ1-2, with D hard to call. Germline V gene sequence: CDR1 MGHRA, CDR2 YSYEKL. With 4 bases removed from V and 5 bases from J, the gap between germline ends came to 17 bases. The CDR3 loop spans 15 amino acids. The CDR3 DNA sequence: TGCGCCAGCAGCCCACCGGCAGGTAACTCTTATGGCTACACCTTC. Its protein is CASSPPAGNSYGYTF.

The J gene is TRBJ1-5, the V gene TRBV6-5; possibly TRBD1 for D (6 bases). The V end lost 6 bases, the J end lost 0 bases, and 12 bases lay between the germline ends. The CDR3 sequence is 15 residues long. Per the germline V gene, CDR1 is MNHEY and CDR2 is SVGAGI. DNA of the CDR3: TGTGCCAGCAGCCCCGGACAGTATAGCAATCAGCCCCAGCATTTT. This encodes CASSPGQYSNQPQHF.

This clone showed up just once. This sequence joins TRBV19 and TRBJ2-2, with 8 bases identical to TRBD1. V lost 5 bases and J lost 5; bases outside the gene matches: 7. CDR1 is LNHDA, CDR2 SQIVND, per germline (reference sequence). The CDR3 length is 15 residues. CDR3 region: CASSSQGARTGELFF. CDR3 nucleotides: TGTGCCAGTAGTTCTCAGGGGGCGCGTACCGGGGAGCTGTTTTTT.

CDR3 sequence: CATSTRSTETEAFF. CDR3 DNA: TGTGCCACCAGCACCCGCTCGACCGAGACTGAAGCTTTCTTT. The chain combines TRBV15 with TRBJ1-1; D gene ambiguous. The ends were cut back, 4 bases at V and 5 bases at J, with 14 bases in the middle. CDR3 length: 14 amino acids. The germline V gene encodes CDR1 LNHNV and CDR2 YYDKDF (reference sequence).

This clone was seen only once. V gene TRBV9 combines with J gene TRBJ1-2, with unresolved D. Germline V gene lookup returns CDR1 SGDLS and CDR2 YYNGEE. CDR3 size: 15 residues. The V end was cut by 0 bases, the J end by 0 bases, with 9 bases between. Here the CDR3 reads CASSVVPDSNYGYTF. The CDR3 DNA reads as TGTGCCAGCAGCGTAGTTCCAGATTCTAACTATGGCTACACCTTC.